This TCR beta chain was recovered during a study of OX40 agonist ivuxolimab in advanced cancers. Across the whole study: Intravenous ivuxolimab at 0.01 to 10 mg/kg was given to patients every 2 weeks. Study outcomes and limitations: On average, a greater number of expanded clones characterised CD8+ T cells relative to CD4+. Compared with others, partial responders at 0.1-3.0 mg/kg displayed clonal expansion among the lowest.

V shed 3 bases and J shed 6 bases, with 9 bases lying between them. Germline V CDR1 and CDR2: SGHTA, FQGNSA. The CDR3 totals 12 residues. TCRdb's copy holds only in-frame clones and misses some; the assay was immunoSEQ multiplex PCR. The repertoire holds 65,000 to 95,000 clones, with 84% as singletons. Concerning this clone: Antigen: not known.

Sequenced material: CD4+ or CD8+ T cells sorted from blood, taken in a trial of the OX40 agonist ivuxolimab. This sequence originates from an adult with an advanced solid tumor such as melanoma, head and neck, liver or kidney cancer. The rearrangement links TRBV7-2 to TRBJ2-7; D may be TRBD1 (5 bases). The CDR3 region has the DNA TGTGCCAGCAGCTTGCCGACAGCCGAGCAGTACTTC. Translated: CASSLPTAEQYF.